Listed below are T cell receptor beta chains from one sample, sequenced in a study of response to subunit inactivated influenza vaccine. TCRdb independently ran MiXCR on the RT-PCR reads; one entry per CDR3 protein. Of about 800,000 distinct CDR3 sequences detected, 20% to 25% appear once; the ten largest clones hold 10%. The material sequenced was PBMCs from blood, taken 4 to 6 days after vaccination. These receptor sequences come from a man aged 45-65 years who received an inactivated influenza vaccine. Each CDR3 is given with its conserved first and last residue.

J gene: TRBJ2-1; V gene: TRBV5-6; CDR3 protein: CASSLLRGKKVNEQFF
J gene: TRBJ2-5; V gene: TRBV20-1; CDR3 protein: CSAGGGLETQYF
J gene: TRBJ2-1; V gene: TRBV7-9; CDR3 protein: CASSLDGRRDNEQFF
J gene: TRBJ2-2; V gene: TRBV4-1; CDR3 protein: CASSQLLAGGLNTGELFF
J gene: TRBJ1-1; V gene: TRBV6-2/TRBV6-3; CDR3 protein: CASSYPMTGTEAFF
J gene: TRBJ2-3; V gene: TRBV11-2; CDR3 protein: CASVLLREADTQYF
J gene: TRBJ2-7; V gene: TRBV20-1; CDR3 protein: CSAQTGANYYEQYF
J gene: TRBJ2-3; V gene: TRBV5-1; CDR3 protein: CASSSRTGDFTDTQYF
J gene: TRBJ1-4; V gene: TRBV5-1; CDR3 protein: CARSPTEAWGEKLFF
J gene: TRBJ1-6; V gene: TRBV27; CDR3 protein: CASSLYNWDRGNSPLHF